This TCR beta chain was captured by sequencing in a study of somatic mutations in cytotoxic T cells in rheumatoid arthritis (dated by TCRdb to about 2017). Broadly, across the study: Some V beta antibody-stained T-cell populations were flow-sorted on a FACSAria II or Sony SH800 at nearly 100% purity, and sorted V beta1+ cells also underwent TCRB sequencing. In newly diagnosed rheumatoid arthritis without treatment, the study examined if expanded CD8+ T-cell clones harbor somatic mutations, relying on TCRB deep sequencing to characterize clonality. TCRB deep sequencing covered over 55 patients with rheumatoid arthritis along with 20 to 25 healthy controls. Patients and controls did not essentially differ in median age, which was nearly identical between the groups.

Results and caveats for the whole study, not just this receptor: CD8+ clonality increased with age in patients (Spearman r ~ 0.5) but not in healthy controls. No adjustment for multiple comparisons was made for the slight TRBV07 underrepresentation in patients. It was unknown which antigens the expanded CD8+ clones targeted, and their absence from virus-specific databases did not exclude viral specificity. There was no significant difference in CD8+ T-cell clonality between rheumatoid arthritis patients and age-matched healthy controls. The largest CD8+ clone made up more than 20% of CD8+ cells in about an eighth of the roughly 65 patients, and blood and synovial fluid shared several identical CD8+ TCRB sequences.

Buffy coats from about 22 blood donors served as healthy controls, a group that was 55% female with a median age of 56 years (range roughly 20-75). On an AutoMACS, CD4+ and CD8+ cells were isolated via positive magnetic bead selection, and their purity was verified by flow cytometry. Isolation of peripheral blood mononuclear cells was done through Ficoll-Paque PLUS density gradient separation. DNA from CD4-enriched, CD8-enriched or PBMC samples was extracted using Nucleospin Tissue or Tissue XS kits and then quantified on a Qubit 2.0 fluorometer. The immunoSEQ assay was applied to genomic DNA for TCRB CDR3 sequencing. In the original analysis: Analyses were restricted to productive TCRB rearrangements. Clonality was expressed as a Shannon entropy-based productive clonality index, with each clone defined by a unique TCRB CDR3 sequence. Repertoire overlap between two samples was calculated from the template counts of each clone relative to total templates per sample. V-gene usage from TCRB sequencing and V-gene usage measured by flow cytometry were correlated (Spearman r of over 0.6). In TCRdb, the immuneACCESS table is reduced to in-frame sequences with V and J assigned. These tables do not hold every clone; where another copy was compared, an unresolved V gene accounts for under half, and the others remain unexplained. V and J calls and clone size follow that table, whereas D and trimming were derived from the DNA. In this sample the table shows 8,000 to 11,000 clones, around 80% of which occur a single time. The top ten hold approximately 20% of the sample.

Comment on this clone: Its antigen remains unidentified. No base quality information exists; no much larger clone differs at one position.

Measured from the cysteine to the phenylalanine, the CDR3 is 15 residues long. Just CDR3 DNA is preserved here, 45 bases in frame from base 1. Cut back by 3 bases and 0 bases, the V and J ends lie 9 bases apart. CDR1 SGHDN and CDR2 FVKESK were looked up in the germline V gene. This receptor chain uses TRBV14 and TRBJ2-1, with TRBD2 perhaps the D gene, on 5 matching bases. The sequenced material came from CD8+ T cells sorted from blood. This receptor was identified in a woman in her fifties or sixties in good health. The DNA sequence follows: TGTGCCAGCAGCCAGTTAGCGCTCTCCTACAATGAGCAGTTCTTC. This encodes CASSQLALSYNEQFF.